These T cell receptor beta chains were read from a single sample in a study of blood T cell repertoires in COVID-19. Generated by immunoSEQ multiplex PCR, the TCRdb table keeps only in-frame clones and is missing some. The repertoire holds 100,000 to 140,000 clones, with 89% as singletons. Sequences were obtained from peripheral blood. The source is a middle-aged man with active or convalescent COVID-19. Each CDR3 is given with its conserved first and last residue. Each record gives: J gene, D gene, V gene, clone size, CDR3 DNA, CDR3 protein. A D gene is named only where the DNA matches it firmly. Clone size is not always given. Where it is, it says once, few, many or a class for expanded clones.

j_call: TRBJ2-5
d_call: TRBD2
v_call: TRBV28
clone_size: NA
cdr3_nt: TGTGCCAGCAGGACGGGACTAGCGGTTCAAGAGACCCAGTACTTC
cdr3_aa: CASRTGLAVQETQYF

j_call: TRBJ2-5
d_call: NA
v_call: TRBV5-1
clone_size: NA
cdr3_nt: TGCGCCAGCAGCTTGGCCATGTTAGAGACCCAGTACTTC
cdr3_aa: CASSLAMLETQYF

j_call: TRBJ1-5
d_call: NA
v_call: TRBV6-5
clone_size: NA
cdr3_nt: TGTGCCAGCAGAAGGGGTACTCTGGGGCCCCAGCATTTT
cdr3_aa: CASRRGTLGPQHF

j_call: TRBJ2-6
d_call: TRBD1
v_call: TRBV24-1
clone_size: NA
cdr3_nt: TGTGCCACCAGTGATTCGGGACAGGGAGGCATGACTGGGGCCAACGTCCTGACTTTC
cdr3_aa: CATSDSGQGGMTGANVLTF

j_call: TRBJ1-6
d_call: NA
v_call: TRBV7-9
clone_size: NA
cdr3_nt: TGTGCCAGCAGCTCCTCAGTTTATAATTCACCCCTCCACTTT
cdr3_aa: CASSSSVYNSPLHF

j_call: TRBJ2-1
d_call: TRBD2
v_call: TRBV5-1
clone_size: NA
cdr3_nt: TGCGCCAGCAGCTGGTCTCTAGCGGGAGACAATGAGCAGTTCTTC
cdr3_aa: CASSWSLAGDNEQFF

j_call: TRBJ2-2
d_call: TRBD2
v_call: TRBV27
clone_size: few
cdr3_nt: TGTGCCAGCAGTTTAGGTCAGGGAACTAGCGGGAGGATGGCGGCCGGGGAGCTGTTTTTT
cdr3_aa: CASSLGQGTSGRMAAGELFF

j_call: TRBJ2-2
d_call: TRBD2
v_call: TRBV6-2/TRBV6-3
clone_size: NA
cdr3_nt: TGTGCCAGCAGTCCCCGACTAGCGGGAGGACCTAACACCGGGGAGCTGTTTTTT
cdr3_aa: CASSPRLAGGPNTGELFF

j_call: TRBJ2-1
d_call: NA
v_call: TRBV27
clone_size: NA
cdr3_nt: TGTGCCAGCAGTTTACGGAGGGGTGAGCAGTTCTTC
cdr3_aa: CASSLRRGEQFF

j_call: TRBJ2-7
d_call: TRBD1
v_call: TRBV7-6
clone_size: NA
cdr3_nt: TGTGCCAGCAGCTTAGCGCGGGACAGGGCCTACGAGCAGTACTTC
cdr3_aa: CASSLARDRAYEQYF

j_call: TRBJ2-6
d_call: TRBD1
v_call: TRBV7-9
clone_size: NA
cdr3_nt: TGTGCCAGCAGCTTGGGACAGTACTCTGGGGCCAACGTCCTGACTTTC
cdr3_aa: CASSLGQYSGANVLTF

j_call: TRBJ2-1
d_call: TRBD2
v_call: TRBV9
clone_size: NA
cdr3_nt: TGTGCCAGCAGCGAAGGACTAGCGGGAGAGTCGGATGGGATCTTC
cdr3_aa: CASSEGLAGESDGIF

j_call: TRBJ2-2
d_call: TRBD2
v_call: TRBV24-1
clone_size: NA
cdr3_nt: TGTGCCACCAGTGATTTGCAAGCTAGCGGGAACACCGGGGAGCTGTTTTTT
cdr3_aa: CATSDLQASGNTGELFF

j_call: TRBJ2-1
d_call: NA
v_call: TRBV7-2
clone_size: NA
cdr3_nt: TGTGCCAGCAGCTTAATGGGCGAGGAGCAGTTCTTC
cdr3_aa: CASSLMGEEQFF

j_call: TRBJ2-1
d_call: NA
v_call: TRBV7-9
clone_size: NA
cdr3_nt: TGTGCCAGCAGCCCTCCTTCCTACAATGAGCAGTTCTTC
cdr3_aa: CASSPPSYNEQFF

j_call: TRBJ2-1
d_call: TRBD2
v_call: TRBV4-3
clone_size: NA
cdr3_nt: TGCGCCAGCAGCCAAGAAGGGACTAGCGCAGACAATGAGCAGTTCTTC
cdr3_aa: CASSQEGTSADNEQFF

j_call: TRBJ1-1
d_call: NA
v_call: TRBV6-5
clone_size: NA
cdr3_nt: TGTGCCAGCAGACTTACAGGGAACACTGAAGCTTTCTTT
cdr3_aa: CASRLTGNTEAFF

j_call: TRBJ1-5
d_call: NA
v_call: TRBV7-3
clone_size: NA
cdr3_nt: TGTGCCAGCAGCTTAACGGTACGGGAAAATCAGCCCCAGCATTTT
cdr3_aa: CASSLTVRENQPQHF

j_call: TRBJ2-1
d_call: NA
v_call: TRBV6-2/TRBV6-3
clone_size: few
cdr3_nt: TGTGCCAGCAGCCTACTCACTAGTGTCGGCAATGAGCAGTTCTTC
cdr3_aa: CASSLLTSVGNEQFF

j_call: TRBJ1-5
d_call: TRBD1
v_call: TRBV28
clone_size: NA
cdr3_nt: TGTGCCAGCAGTTTCCAGGGGGGACAGCCCCAGCATTTT
cdr3_aa: CASSFQGGQPQHF

j_call: TRBJ1-1
d_call: NA
v_call: TRBV30
clone_size: NA
cdr3_nt: TGTGCCTGGGATAGGGGGAATACTGAAGCTTTCTTT
cdr3_aa: CAWDRGNTEAFF

j_call: TRBJ1-6
d_call: NA
v_call: TRBV28
clone_size: NA
cdr3_nt: TGTGCCAGTTTCACGGGGAGAAATTCACCCCTCCACTTT
cdr3_aa: CASFTGRNSPLHF

j_call: TRBJ2-2
d_call: NA
v_call: TRBV18
clone_size: NA
cdr3_nt: TGTGCCAGCTCACAGTTACAGGGGAACACCGGGGAGCTGTTTTTT
cdr3_aa: CASSQLQGNTGELFF

j_call: TRBJ2-7
d_call: NA
v_call: TRBV6-5
clone_size: NA
cdr3_nt: TGTGCCAGCACCGAGGGCAGGGACAAGGACGAGCAGTACTTC
cdr3_aa: CASTEGRDKDEQYF

j_call: TRBJ1-2
d_call: NA
v_call: TRBV5-6
clone_size: NA
cdr3_nt: TGTGCCAGCAGCTTTCCGGGGGTTTATGGCTACACCTTC
cdr3_aa: CASSFPGVYGYTF

j_call: TRBJ1-2
d_call: NA
v_call: TRBV30
clone_size: few
cdr3_nt: TGTGCCTGGAGTGCGGGACTTTCACCGCTCTATGGCTACACCTTC
cdr3_aa: CAWSAGLSPLYGYTF